The 28 T cell receptor beta chains given below trace back to one sample, sequenced in a study of OX40 agonist ivuxolimab in advanced cancers. Clones were read by immunoSEQ multiplex PCR, and TCRdb kept only the in-frame ones, dropping some. The sample has fewer than 55,000 clones; around 86% are singletons. Sequences were derived from CD4+ or CD8+ T cells sorted from blood, sampled in a trial of the OX40 agonist ivuxolimab. These receptors came from an adult with an advanced solid tumor such as melanoma, head and neck, liver or kidney cancer.

This chain joins TRBV11-3 and TRBJ2-6; D unresolved. CDR3 length: 18 amino acids. Per the germline V gene, CDR1 is SGHNT and CDR2 is YENEEA. The V end lost 5 bases, the J end lost 5 bases, and 22 bases lay between the germline ends. CDR3 bases: TGTGCCAGCAGCGTCACACCATCTCGACAAAGTCGGGCCAACGTCCTGACTTTC. Amino acids: CASSVTPSRQSRANVLTF.

V is TRBV6-5 and J is TRBJ2-3, with TRBD2 identical over 14 bases. There are 16 residues in the CDR3. Trimming cost V 4 bases and J 9 bases; bases outside gene matches: 9. CDR1 is MNHEY, CDR2 SVGAGI, per germline. The CDR3 is CASSWGTSGRGDTQYF. CDR3 in DNA: TGTGCCAGCAGTTGGGGGACTAGCGGGAGAGGCGACACGCAGTATTTT.

The chain combines TRBV19 with TRBJ2-2; D is unresolved. The ends were cut back, 5 bases at V and 2 bases at J, with 6 bases in the middle. The CDR3 extends over 13 amino acids. Looked up from germline, CDR1 is LNHDA and CDR2 is SQIVND (reference sequence). Here the CDR3 DNA reads TGTGCCAGTAGTTTTGGTAACACCGGGGAGCTGTTTTTT. Its translation is CASSFGNTGELFF.

This rearrangement joins TRBV4-3 to TRBJ2-7; 10 bases match TRBD2. Germline values: CDR1 LGHNA, CDR2 YSLEER. J was trimmed by 7 bases and V by 0 bases; bases with no gene match: 6. This CDR3 region has 15 residues. CDR3 bases: TGCGCCAGCAGCCAAGAAAACAGCGGGGGGGAGGAGCAGTACTTC. Translating gives CASSQENSGGEEQYF.

The J gene is TRBJ2-3, the V gene TRBV30, with 9 nucleotides matching TRBD1. Looked up from germline, CDR1 is GTSNPN and CDR2 is SVGIG (reference sequence). With 3 bases clipped from V and 0 bases from J, the junction kept 4 bases outside the gene matches. This CDR3 is 15 amino acids long. CDR3 DNA: TGTGCCTGGAGCAGGACAGGGGCTAGCACAGATACGCAGTATTTT. Residues: CAWSRTGASTDTQYF.

This clone showed up just a few times. This sequence joins TRBV29-1 and TRBJ1-1, with TRBD1 matching over 8 bases. CDR3 length: 13 amino acids. CDR1 and CDR2 from the germline V gene are SQVTM and ANQGSEA. V gave up 7 bases and J gave up 1 base; unmatched junction bases: 5. The CDR3 reads CSALDRGNTEAFF. DNA of the CDR3: TGCAGCGCCTTAGACAGGGGGAACACTGAAGCTTTCTTT.

The chain links TRBV6-5 to TRBJ1-1; D call uncertain. Deletions cut 10 bases from V and 3 bases from J, with 12 bases between. This CDR3 has 12 residues. Germline CDR1 is MNHEY and CDR2 is SVGAGI. The CDR3 here is CATNQMYTEAFF. Written as DNA, the CDR3 is TGTGCCACCAACCAGATGTACACTGAAGCTTTCTTT.

This clone was detected only once. The CDR3: CASSLGQGANYEQYF. The CDR3 DNA reads as TGTGCCAGCAGCTTAGGGCAGGGGGCCAACTACGAGCAGTACTTC. The rearrangement links TRBV7-7 to TRBJ2-7, with 8 bases identical to TRBD1. This CDR3 is 15 amino acids long. J was trimmed by 3 bases and V by 1 base; bases with no gene match: 5. The germline CDR1 and CDR2 sequences are SSHAT and FNYEAQ (reference sequence).

The rearrangement joins TRBV5-1 to TRBJ1-1, with D perhaps matching TRBD1 (5 bases). V lost 0 bases and J 8 bases, leaving 5 bases between the germline ends. Germline V gene data show CDR1 as SGHRS and CDR2 as YFSETQ. This CDR3 region has 11 residues. The CDR3 DNA reads TGCGCCAGCAGCTTGGCAGGGGAAGCTTTCTTT. Its protein is CASSLAGEAFF.

The chain carries TRBV5-8 and TRBJ2-7; D call uncertain. Germline loops: CDR1 SGHTS, CDR2 YDEGEE. The CDR3 consists of 13 residues. The ends were cut back, 4 bases at V and 3 bases at J, with 11 bases in the middle. CDR3 sequence: CASSPYTVYEQYV. In DNA form, the CDR3 reads TGTGCCAGCAGCCCATACACCGTCTACGAGCAGTACGTC.

This chain uses TRBV9 with TRBJ2-5; D might be TRBD1 (5 bases). The CDR3 spans 14 residues. Germline values: CDR1 SGDLS, CDR2 YYNGEE. Trimming pared 0 bases from V and 2 bases from J, leaving 8 bases between. CDR3 nucleotide sequence: TGTGCCAGCAGCGTAGGGCAGGGTCAAGAGACCCAGTACTTC. Translation: CASSVGQGQETQYF.

V usage is TRBV9 and J usage is TRBJ2-3; tentatively, D is TRBD2 (6 bases). Germline V CDR1 and CDR2: SGDLS, YYNGEE. The germline V and J ends were trimmed by 0 bases and 4 bases, with 12 bases remaining between them. This CDR3 comprises 15 residues. The chain's CDR3 is CASSVAGLGADTQYF. Here the CDR3 DNA reads TGTGCCAGCAGCGTAGCGGGACTTGGTGCAGATACGCAGTATTTT.

A single count supports this clone. The chain recombines TRBV6-5 with TRBJ2-7, with D perhaps TRBD1 or TRBD2 (7 bases each). CDR1 and CDR2 (germline): MNHEY, SVGAGI. The CDR3 totals 12 residues. Between the trimmed V and J ends, which lost 6 bases and 5 bases, there was a span of 11 bases. The CDR3 nucleotides are TGTGCCAGCAGCAGGGGGAGGGACGAGCAGTACGTC. It translates to CASSRGRDEQYV.

The rearrangement links TRBV30 to TRBJ1-2; D might be TRBD1 (6 bases). CDR3 length equals 15 residues. CDR1 is GTSNPN, CDR2 SVGIG, per germline (reference sequence). Trimming removed 0 bases at V and 1 base at J, with 12 bases between. CDR3 in DNA: TGTGCCTGGAGTGTAAGGGGGGCGGGTAACTATGGCTACACCTTC. Translation gives CAWSVRGAGNYGYTF. Drawing the rest from reference TRBV30 and TRBJ1-2, the complete variable domain is SQTIHQWPATLVQPVGSPLSLECTVEGTSNPNLYWYRQAAGRGLQLLFYSVGIGQISSEVPQNLSASRPQDRQFILSSKKLLLSDSGFYLCAWSVRGAGNYGYTFGSGTRLTVV.

This clone was picked up a small number of times. CDR3 coding DNA: TGTGCCAGCAGCTCAGGACAGATAAATCAGCCCCAGCATTTT. This encodes CASSSGQINQPQHF. The chain uses TRBV5-8 and TRBJ1-5, with D possibly being TRBD1 (6 bases). The CDR3 consists of 14 residues. CDR1 and CDR2 (germline): SGHTS, YDEGEE. V dropped 3 bases and J dropped 4 bases, with 11 bases sitting between them.

The DNA of the CDR3 is TGTGCCAGCTCAGGGGGACTTCGCACTGAAGCTTTCTTT. Translation gives CASSGGLRTEAFF. The V gene is TRBV18, the J gene TRBJ1-1; a weak D match, TRBD1 (5 bases). With 5 bases removed from V and 4 bases from J, the gap between germline ends came to 11 bases. The CDR3 sequence is 13 residues long. Germline V CDR1 and CDR2: KGHSH, LQKENI.

V usage is TRBV19 and J usage is TRBJ1-2; D is uncertain. V lost 6 bases, J lost 0 bases, and 17 bases lay in between. Germline values: CDR1 LNHDA, CDR2 SQIVND (reference sequence). The CDR3 consists of 16 residues. For the CDR3, the DNA is TGTGCCAGTAGCCCCCCGAGGAGGCAAGCTAACTATGGCTACACCTTC. Encoded protein: CASSPPRRQANYGYTF.

This chain links TRBV7-2 with TRBJ2-1; possible D gene TRBD1, 6 bases. The CDR3 has 15 amino acids. Germline-derived CDR1 and CDR2 are SGHTA and FQGNSA. V lost 5 bases, J lost 5 bases, and 16 bases lay in between. CDR3: CASSLQVGQNNEQFF. The CDR3 DNA sequence: TGTGCCAGCAGCCTTCAAGTAGGACAGAACAATGAGCAGTTCTTC.

The CDR3 DNA is TGTGCCAGCAGTCCCACAGGATTGGGGCAGTACGTC. Its translation is CASSPTGLGQYV. The chain carries TRBV6-1 and TRBJ2-7; tentatively, D is TRBD1 (5 bases). This CDR3 region has 12 residues. Trimming took 5 bases from V and 9 from J, leaving 14 bases between them. Germline CDR1 and CDR2: MNHNS and SASEGT.

The CDR3 nucleotides read TGCGCCAGCAGTCTAGGGGCTCAAGCTTTCTTT. Its protein is CASSLGAQAFF. J is TRBJ1-1 and V is TRBV5-1; D is possibly TRBD1 (5 bases). V was pared by 5 bases and J by 9 bases, with 11 bases between. The CDR3 has 11 residues. Germline loops: CDR1 SGHRS, CDR2 YFSETQ.

J is TRBJ1-2 and V is TRBV19, with D uncertain. The CDR3 runs to 17 residues. The V gene's germline CDR1 is LNHDA and CDR2 SQIVND (reference sequence). Trimming pared 3 bases from V and 6 bases from J, leaving 23 bases between. The DNA of the CDR3 is TGTGCCAGTAGTATCAGGCACGGGTTGGTCCCCGGCGATGGCTACACCTTC. Protein: CASSIRHGLVPGDGYTF. The whole variable domain, filled in from reference TRBV19 and TRBJ1-2, reads DGGITQSPKYLFRKEGQNVTLSCEQNLNHDAMYWYRQDPGQGLRLIYYSQIVNDFQKGDIAEGYSVSREKKESFPLTVTSAQKNPTAFYLCASSIRHGLVPGDGYTFGSGTRLTVV.

This chain links TRBV7-6 with TRBJ1-4, with 7 nucleotides matching TRBD1. The trim removed 1 base at V and 15 bases at J, leaving 14 bases unmatched. There are 15 residues in the CDR3. In germline, CDR1 is SGHVS, CDR2 FNYEAQ. The CDR3 DNA sequence: TGTGCCAGCAGCTTAGGGGCCGGAGGGGGCGGATCATTGTTTTTT. Translation gives CASSLGAGGGGSLFF. The full variable domain, in which reference TRBV7-6 and TRBJ1-4 provide the parts outside the CDR3, is GAGVSQSPRYKVTKRGQDVALRCDPISGHVSLYWYRQALGQGPEFLTYFNYEAQQDKSGLPNDRFSAERPEGSISTLTIQRTEQRDSAMYRCASSLGAGGGGSLFFGSGTQLSVL.

This rearrangement joins TRBV30 to TRBJ1-1, with 9 bases fitting TRBD1. In germline, CDR1 is GTSNPN, CDR2 SVGIG (reference sequence). The CDR3 contains 15 residues. Unmatched junction bases numbered 10, after V lost 3 bases and J lost 5 bases. CDR3 amino acids: CAWSERDRAVTEAFF. CDR3 in DNA: TGTGCCTGGAGCGAGAGGGACAGGGCGGTGACTGAAGCTTTCTTT.

This chain joins TRBV10-3 and TRBJ1-5; TRBD1 agrees at 9 bases. J lost 3 bases, V lost 3 bases, and 6 bases had no gene match. The germline V gene encodes CDR1 ENHRY and CDR2 SYGVKD. This CDR3 spans 16 amino acids. CDR3 in DNA: TGTGCCATCAGTGACCTGGACAGGGGATCCAATCAGCCCCAGCATTTT. It yields the protein CAISDLDRGSNQPQHF.

The rearrangement joins TRBV30 to TRBJ1-1; D is unclear. V shed 4 bases and J shed 6 bases, with 9 bases lying between them. CDR1 and CDR2 (germline): GTSNPN, SVGIG (reference sequence). This CDR3 has 11 residues. The CDR3 protein is CAWIRWAEAFF. The CDR3 region has the DNA TGTGCCTGGATTAGGTGGGCTGAAGCTTTCTTT.

The chain joins TRBV7-6 to TRBJ2-1; 9 nucleotides match TRBD1. CDR1 and CDR2 from the germline V gene are SGHVS and FNYEAQ. The CDR3 contains 17 residues. The junction had 11 bases not matched to a gene; V was cut back by 5 bases and J by 3 bases. CDR3 sequence reads: CASSHRQGEWGYNEQFF. CDR3 DNA sequence: TGTGCCAGCAGCCATAGACAGGGGGAGTGGGGCTACAATGAGCAGTTCTTC.

J is TRBJ2-1 and V is TRBV28, with TRBD2 matching over 10 bases. This CDR3 contains 15 residues. Per germline, CDR1 MDHEN and CDR2 SYDVKM. V trimming: 2 bases; J trimming: 9 bases; junction bases outside the gene matches: 7. CDR3 residues: CASSLSSAGGSEQFF. The CDR3, as DNA: TGTGCCAGCAGTTTAAGCTCAGCGGGAGGGAGTGAGCAGTTCTTC.

The chain joins TRBV6-1 to TRBJ1-5; no clear D. CDR1 and CDR2 from the germline V gene are MNHNS and SASEGT. With 2 bases removed from V and 0 bases from J, the gap between germline ends came to 20 bases. The CDR3 sequence is 19 residues long. The CDR3 DNA reads TGTGCCAGCAGTGAAAGCGGCGCTGCCATATTTTATAGCAATCAGCCCCAGCATTTT. It yields the protein CASSESGAAIFYSNQPQHF.